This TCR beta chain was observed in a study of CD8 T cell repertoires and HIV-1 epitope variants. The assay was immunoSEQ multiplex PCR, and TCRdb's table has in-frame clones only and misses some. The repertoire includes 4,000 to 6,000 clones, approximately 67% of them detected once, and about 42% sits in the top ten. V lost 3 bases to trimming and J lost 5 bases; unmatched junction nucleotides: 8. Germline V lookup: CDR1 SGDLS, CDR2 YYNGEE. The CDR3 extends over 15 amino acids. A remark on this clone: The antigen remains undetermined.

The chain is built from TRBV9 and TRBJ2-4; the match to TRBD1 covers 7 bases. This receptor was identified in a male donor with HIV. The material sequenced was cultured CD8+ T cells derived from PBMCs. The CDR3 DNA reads TGTGCCAGCAGCGACTCCGGGACAGCAGAAAACATTCAGTACTTC. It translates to CASSDSGTAENIQYF.